The 6 T cell receptor beta chains presented below share a single source sample, sequenced in a study of T cell responses to AZD1222 COVID-19 vaccine. The assay was immunoSEQ multiplex PCR, and TCRdb's table has in-frame clones only and misses some. The table records roughly 170,000 clones, about 90% of them present only once. The source material was peripheral blood, sampled on day 0 of AZD1222 vaccination. Source of these receptors: an adult in good health.

The genes are TRBV7-8 and TRBJ1-2, with D possibly being TRBD1 (6 bases). CDR1 SGHVS and CDR2 FQNEAQ come from the germline V gene. The CDR3 has 14 amino acids. Deletions cut 2 bases from V and 4 bases from J, with 11 bases between. CDR3 bases: TGTGCCAGCAGCTTATCCGGGGGCGCCTATGGCTACACCTTC. It translates to CASSLSGGAYGYTF.

The CDR3 sequence is CASSPQGALGTDTQYF. The CDR3 nucleotides read TGTGCCAGCAGCCCGCAGGGGGCATTGGGCACAGATACGCAGTATTTT. The chain links TRBV5-6 to TRBJ2-3; 8 bases are shared with TRBD1. The CDR3 spans 16 residues. Germline CDR1 is SGHDT and CDR2 is YYEEEE. The junction had 8 bases not matched to a gene; V was cut back by 4 bases and J by 1 base. The full variable domain, in which reference TRBV5-6 and TRBJ2-3 provide the parts outside the CDR3, is DAGVTQSPTHLIKTRGQQVTLRCSPKSGHDTVSWYQQALGQGPQFIFQYYEEEERQRGNFPDRFSGHQFPNYSSELNVNALLLGDSALYLCASSPQGALGTDTQYFGPGTRLTVL.

This clone was recorded only once. V gene TRBV3-1 (or the pseudogene TRBV3-2) combines with J gene TRBJ1-1; TRBD1 matches 11 bases. Germline lookup yields CDR1 LGHDT and CDR2 YNNKEL (reference sequence). The CDR3 is 18 residues long. The V and J ends lost 0 bases and 10 bases, in that order; junction bases with no gene match: 16. CDR3 protein: CASSQDRTGGAGLTRAFF. CDR3 nucleotides: TGTGCCAGCAGCCAAGATCGGACAGGGGGCGCGGGGCTGACCCGAGCTTTCTTT.

J is TRBJ1-3 and V is TRBV14; no reliable D call. The CDR3 extends over 16 amino acids. Trimming left V 0 bases short and J 2 bases short, with 11 bases between. CDR1 is SGHDN and CDR2 is FVKESK in the germline V gene. CDR3 coding DNA: TGTGCCAGCAGCCAAGATCCGGGGTACGCTGGAAACACCATATATTTT. It encodes CASSQDPGYAGNTIYF. The full variable domain, with the rest looked up from reference TRBV14 and TRBJ1-3, is EAGVTQFPSHSVIEKGQTVTLRCDPISGHDNLYWYRRVMGKEIKFLLHFVKESKQDESGMPNNRFLAERTGGTYSTLKVQPAELEDSGVYFCASSQDPGYAGNTIYFGEGSWLTVV.

The rearrangement uses TRBV18 and TRBJ2-5, with D perhaps matching TRBD2 (6 bases). The length of the CDR3 is 16 residues. V shed 0 bases and J shed 4 bases, with 15 bases lying between them. The V gene's germline CDR1 is KGHSH and CDR2 LQKENI. The CDR3 reads CASSPPRGGTGETQYF. The CDR3 DNA reads as TGTGCCAGCTCACCACCGCGGGGTGGGACTGGAGAGACCCAGTACTTC.

V and J are TRBV5-1 and TRBJ2-2; unclear D gene. This CDR3 is 15 amino acids long. Germline CDR1 reads SGHRS; CDR2 reads YFSETQ. Trimming took 7 bases from V and 4 from J, leaving 17 bases between them. The DNA of the CDR3 is TGCGCCAGCGATAGGCCCTCCCCTGGCACCGGGGAGCTGTTTTTT. Protein sequence: CASDRPSPGTGELFF.